This T cell receptor (beta chain) was identified in a study of cytomegalovirus exposure and HLA in healthy donors. About the study: Sequencing of 150 million to 200 million T cells in an earlier analysis found 95 million to 120 million unique TCR beta sequences. General study points: TCR beta V- and J-gene trimming was later associated with a missense DCLRE1C variant.

Concerning this clone itself: Its antigen is undetermined.

Both 60 Vbeta primers and 13 Jbeta primers went into the PCR. Sequenced by immunoSEQ multiplex PCR; TCRdb stores in-frame clones only, minus some. The sample contains some 190,000 clones, more than 75% of which appear only once. Germline loops: CDR1 LGHNA, CDR2 YNFKEQ. The germline V and J ends were trimmed by 0 bases and 6 bases, with 14 bases remaining between them. This CDR3 comprises 16 residues. The source material was PBMCs. The rearrangement links TRBV4-2 to TRBJ2-2; D gene uncertain. This TCR was sampled from a young woman in good health and CMV-seronegative. The CDR3 reads CASSQDYPGAPGELFF. In DNA form, the CDR3 reads TGTGCCAGCAGCCAAGATTACCCAGGCGCCCCCGGGGAGCTGTTTTTT.